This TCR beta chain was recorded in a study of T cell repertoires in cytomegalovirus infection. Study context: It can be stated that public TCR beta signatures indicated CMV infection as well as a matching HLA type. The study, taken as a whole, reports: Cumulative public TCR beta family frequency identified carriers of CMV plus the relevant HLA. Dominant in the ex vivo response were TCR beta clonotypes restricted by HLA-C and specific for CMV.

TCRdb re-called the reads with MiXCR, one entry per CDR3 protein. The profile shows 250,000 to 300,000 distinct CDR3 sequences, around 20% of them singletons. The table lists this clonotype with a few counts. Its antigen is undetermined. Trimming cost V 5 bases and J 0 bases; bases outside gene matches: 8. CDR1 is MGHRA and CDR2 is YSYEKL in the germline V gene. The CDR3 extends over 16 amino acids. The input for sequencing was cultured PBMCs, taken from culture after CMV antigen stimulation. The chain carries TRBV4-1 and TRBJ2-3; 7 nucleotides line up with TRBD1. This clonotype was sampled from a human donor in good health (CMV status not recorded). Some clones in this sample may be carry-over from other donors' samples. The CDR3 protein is CASSLRSGQSTDTQYF. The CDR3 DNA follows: TGCGCCAGCAGCTTAAGGTCGGGACAGAGCACAGATACGCAGTATTTT.